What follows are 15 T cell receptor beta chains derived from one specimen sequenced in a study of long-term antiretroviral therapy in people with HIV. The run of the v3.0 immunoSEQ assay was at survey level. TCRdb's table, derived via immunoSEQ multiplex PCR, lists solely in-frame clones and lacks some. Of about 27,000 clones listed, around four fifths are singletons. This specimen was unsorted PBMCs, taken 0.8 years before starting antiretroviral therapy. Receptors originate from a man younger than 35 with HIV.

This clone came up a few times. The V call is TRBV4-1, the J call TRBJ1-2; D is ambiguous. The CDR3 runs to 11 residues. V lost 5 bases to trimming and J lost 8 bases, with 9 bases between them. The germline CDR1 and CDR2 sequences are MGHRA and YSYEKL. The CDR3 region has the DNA TGCGCCAGCAGCTCCACGGGGGGCTACACCTTC. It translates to CASSSTGGYTF.

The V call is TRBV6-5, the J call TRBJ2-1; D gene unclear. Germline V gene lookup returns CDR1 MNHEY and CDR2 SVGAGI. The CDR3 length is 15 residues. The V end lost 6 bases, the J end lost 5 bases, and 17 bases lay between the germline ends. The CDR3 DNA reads TGTGCCAGCAGCCCGGCCGTGGGCTCTCACAATGAGCAGTTCTTC. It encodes CASSPAVGSHNEQFF.

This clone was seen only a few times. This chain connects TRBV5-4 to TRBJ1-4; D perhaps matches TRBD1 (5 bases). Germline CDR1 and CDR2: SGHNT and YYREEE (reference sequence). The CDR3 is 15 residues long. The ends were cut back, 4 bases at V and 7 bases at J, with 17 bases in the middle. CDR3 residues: CASSPQGPRSEKLFF. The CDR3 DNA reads TGTGCCAGCAGCCCCCAGGGACCCAGGAGTGAAAAACTGTTTTTT.

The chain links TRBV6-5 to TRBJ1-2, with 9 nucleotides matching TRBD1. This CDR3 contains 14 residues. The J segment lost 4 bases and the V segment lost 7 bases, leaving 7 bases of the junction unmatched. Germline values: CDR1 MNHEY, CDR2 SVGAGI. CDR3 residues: CASTTGQGIYGYTF. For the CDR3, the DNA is TGTGCCAGCACCACGGGACAGGGTATCTATGGCTACACCTTC.

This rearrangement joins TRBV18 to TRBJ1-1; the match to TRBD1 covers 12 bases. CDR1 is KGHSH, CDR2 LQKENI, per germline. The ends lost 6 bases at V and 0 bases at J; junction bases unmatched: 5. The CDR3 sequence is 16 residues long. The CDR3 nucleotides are TGTGCCAGCTCGCTGGGACAGGGGGCGATGAACACTGAAGCTTTCTTT. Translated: CASSLGQGAMNTEAFF.

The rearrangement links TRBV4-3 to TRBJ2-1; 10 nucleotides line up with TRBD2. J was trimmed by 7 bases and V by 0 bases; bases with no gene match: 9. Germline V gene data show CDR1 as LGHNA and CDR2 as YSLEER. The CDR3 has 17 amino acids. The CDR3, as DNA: TGCGCCAGCAGCCAAGATCCAGCGGGAGGGCCTCTAAATGAGCAGTTCTTC. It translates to CASSQDPAGGPLNEQFF.

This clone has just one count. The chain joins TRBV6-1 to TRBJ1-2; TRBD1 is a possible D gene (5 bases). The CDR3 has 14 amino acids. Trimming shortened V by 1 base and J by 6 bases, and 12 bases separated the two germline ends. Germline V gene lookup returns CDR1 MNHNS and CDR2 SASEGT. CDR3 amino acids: CASSEGGASDGYTF. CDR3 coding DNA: TGTGCCAGCAGTGAAGGGGGCGCGTCAGATGGCTACACCTTC.

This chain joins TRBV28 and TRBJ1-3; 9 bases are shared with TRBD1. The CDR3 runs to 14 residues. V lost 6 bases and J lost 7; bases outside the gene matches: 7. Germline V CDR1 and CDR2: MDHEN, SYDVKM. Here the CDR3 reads CASSWGQGKNTIYF. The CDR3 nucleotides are TGTGCCAGCAGCTGGGGACAGGGCAAGAACACCATATATTTT.

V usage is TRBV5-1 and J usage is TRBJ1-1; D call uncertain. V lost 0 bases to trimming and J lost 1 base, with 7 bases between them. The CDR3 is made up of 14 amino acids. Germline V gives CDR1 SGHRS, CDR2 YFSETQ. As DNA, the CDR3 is TGCGCCAGCAGCTTGGCCAACAGGAACACTGAAGCTTTCTTT. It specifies CASSLANRNTEAFF.

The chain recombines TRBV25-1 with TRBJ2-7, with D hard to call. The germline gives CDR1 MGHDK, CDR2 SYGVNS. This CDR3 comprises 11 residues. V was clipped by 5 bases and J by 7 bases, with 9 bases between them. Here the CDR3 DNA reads TGTGCCAGCAGTAATGTAGGGGAGCAGTACTTC. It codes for CASSNVGEQYF.

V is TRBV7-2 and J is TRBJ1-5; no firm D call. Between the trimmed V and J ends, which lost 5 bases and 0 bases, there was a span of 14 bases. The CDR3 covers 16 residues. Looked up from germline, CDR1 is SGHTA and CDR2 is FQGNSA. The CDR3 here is CASSPTRVGSNQPQHF. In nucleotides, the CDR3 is TGTGCCAGCAGCCCTACTAGGGTGGGTAGCAATCAGCCCCAGCATTTT.

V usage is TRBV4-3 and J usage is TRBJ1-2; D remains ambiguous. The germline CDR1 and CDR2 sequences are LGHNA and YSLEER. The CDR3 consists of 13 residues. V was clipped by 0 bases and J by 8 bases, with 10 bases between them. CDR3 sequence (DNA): TGCGCCAGCAGCCAAGAGCAGAGAATGGGCTACACCTTC. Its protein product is CASSQEQRMGYTF.

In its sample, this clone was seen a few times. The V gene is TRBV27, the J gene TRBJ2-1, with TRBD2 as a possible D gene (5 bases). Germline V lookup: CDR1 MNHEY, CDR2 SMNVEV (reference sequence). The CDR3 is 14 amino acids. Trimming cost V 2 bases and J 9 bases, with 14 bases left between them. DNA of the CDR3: TGTGCCAGCAGTTTAGAACCCTTACGGGGTGAGCAGTTCTTC. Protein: CASSLEPLRGEQFF.

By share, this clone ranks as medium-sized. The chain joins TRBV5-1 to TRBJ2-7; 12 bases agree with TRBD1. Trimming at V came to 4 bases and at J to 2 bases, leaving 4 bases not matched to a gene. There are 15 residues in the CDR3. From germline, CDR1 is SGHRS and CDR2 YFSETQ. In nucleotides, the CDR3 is TGCGCCAGCAGCCCGGGGACAGGGGGCCCCTACGAGCAGTACTTC. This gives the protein CASSPGTGGPYEQYF.

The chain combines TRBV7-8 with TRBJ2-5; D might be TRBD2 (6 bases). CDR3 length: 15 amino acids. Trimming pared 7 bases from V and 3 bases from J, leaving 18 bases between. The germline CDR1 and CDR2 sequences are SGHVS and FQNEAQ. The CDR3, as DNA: TGTGCCAGCATCACTTACGGCGGGGCAGAAGAGACCCAGTACTTC. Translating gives CASITYGGAEETQYF.